This TCR beta chain was obtained from a study of blood T cell repertoires in COVID-19. Germline lookup yields CDR1 LNHDA and CDR2 SQIVND (reference sequence). Unmatched junction bases numbered 11, after V lost 6 bases and J lost 4 bases. This CDR3 is built from 18 residues. Sequencing was performed with immunoSEQ multiplex PCR; in TCRdb, only in-frame clones are kept and a portion is missing. The table includes approximately 70,000 clones, 91% detected once. Sequenced input: peripheral blood. The chain combines TRBV19 with TRBJ2-5; 16 bases agree with TRBD2. The receptor's source is a man aged 35 to 55 with COVID-19, enrolled during active disease. In DNA form, the CDR3 reads TGTGCCAGTAGCACTACCCCGGGACTAGCGGGGGGGCGAGAGACCCAGTACTTC. As protein: CASSTTPGLAGGRETQYF.